The next 24 T cell receptor beta chains were all read from a single sample in a study of T cell clonotyping in hematopoietic cell transplantation. Assay: immunoSEQ multiplex PCR; the TCRdb copy retains only in-frame clones and omits some. The table has fewer than 100,000 clones, 90% to 96% seen once. The time point: recipient sample about 28 days before transplant, after cytoreduction. The sequenced sample was peripheral blood mononuclear cells, obtained before stem cell transplant. Every receptor here comes from a woman aged 50 to 60 with acute myeloid leukemia. Some clones in this sample may be carry-over from other donors' samples.

The chain couples TRBV19 to TRBJ2-7; D uncertain. CDR3 length equals 15 residues. The V end was cut by 3 bases, the J end by 0 bases, with 12 bases between. The germline CDR1 and CDR2 sequences are LNHDA and SQIVND (reference sequence). DNA for the CDR3: TGTGCCAGTAGTATGAGATACGGGTACTCCTACGAGCAGTACTTC. Translation: CASSMRYGYSYEQYF.

V usage is TRBV9 and J usage is TRBJ2-2; the D call may be TRBD1 or TRBD2 (5 bases each). The germline CDR1 and CDR2 sequences are SGDLS and YYNGEE. V dropped 1 base and J dropped 4 bases, with 11 bases sitting between them. The CDR3 spans 15 residues. The chain's CDR3 is CASSVLSGGTGELFF. The CDR3 DNA reads as TGTGCCAGCAGCGTACTGTCTGGGGGCACCGGGGAGCTGTTTTTT. The full variable domain, with the rest looked up from reference TRBV9 and TRBJ2-2, is DSGVTQTPKHLITATGQRVTLRCSPRSGDLSVYWYQQSLDQGLQFLIQYYNGEERAKGNILERFSAQQFPDLHSELNLSSLELGDSALYFCASSVLSGGTGELFFGEGSRLTVL.

In its sample, this clone was seen once. The V and J genes are TRBV5-4 and TRBJ1-2, with D tentatively TRBD1 (6 bases). Deletions cut 0 bases from V and 4 bases from J, with 10 bases between. The CDR3 is made up of 14 amino acids. The germline V gene has CDR1 SGHNT and CDR2 YYREEE (reference sequence). The CDR3 reads CASSLGGASYGYTF. DNA for the CDR3: TGTGCCAGCAGCTTGGGGGGGGCCAGCTATGGCTACACCTTC.

The chain is built from TRBV15 and TRBJ1-5; 7 bases match TRBD1. The V segment lost 4 bases and the J segment 3 bases; nucleotides outside the gene matches: 6. The CDR3 extends over 15 amino acids. Germline CDR1 and CDR2: LNHNV and YYDKDF (reference sequence). Here the CDR3 DNA reads TGTGCCACCAGCACCCCGACAGGGCCCAATCAGCCCCAGCATTTT. Translating gives CATSTPTGPNQPQHF.

The V call is TRBV19, the J call TRBJ1-4, with 10 positions matching TRBD1. CDR3 length equals 14 residues. Germline loops: CDR1 LNHDA, CDR2 SQIVND (reference sequence). The ends lost 7 bases at V and 7 bases at J; junction bases unmatched: 6. The CDR3 DNA is TGTGCCAGTAACGACAGGGGGCTTGTTGAAAAACTGTTTTTT. This encodes CASNDRGLVEKLFF.

This chain uses TRBV19 with TRBJ2-7; 10 bases match TRBD1. The CDR3 covers 14 residues. The V segment lost 4 bases and the J segment 7 bases; nucleotides outside the gene matches: 7. Germline V gene sequence: CDR1 LNHDA, CDR2 SQIVND (reference sequence). The CDR3 is CASSTQTGGGEQYF. CDR3 DNA sequence: TGTGCCAGTAGTACCCAGACAGGGGGCGGAGAGCAGTACTTC.

This chain links TRBV2 with TRBJ2-2, with 8 positions matching TRBD1. This CDR3 spans 17 amino acids. Germline V gene data show CDR1 as SNHLY and CDR2 as FYNNEI. Trimming cost V 6 bases and J 4 bases; bases outside gene matches: 13. In DNA form, the CDR3 reads TGTGCCAGCAGCGAATCCCCGGACAGGGTGGGCACCGGGGAGCTGTTTTTT. Protein: CASSESPDRVGTGELFF.

The V and J genes are TRBV15 and TRBJ2-3, with D tentatively TRBD2 (6 bases). The CDR3 length is 19 residues. V was pared by 1 base and J by 0 bases, with 20 bases between. Germline lookup yields CDR1 LNHNV and CDR2 YYDKDF (reference sequence). In nucleotides, the CDR3 is TGTGCCACCAGCAGAGGAATAGGACTAACACTAATGAGCACAGATACGCAGTATTTT. Amino acid sequence: CATSRGIGLTLMSTDTQYF.

This chain connects TRBV6-1 to TRBJ1-2; D might be TRBD1 (6 bases). Per the germline V gene, CDR1 is MNHNS and CDR2 is SASEGT. CDR3 length: 13 amino acids. Deletions cut 6 bases from V and 7 bases from J, with 15 bases between. Here the CDR3 reads CASSAQGGSGYTF. CDR3 coding DNA: TGTGCCAGCAGCGCACAGGGAGGGAGTGGCTACACCTTC.

V gene TRBV11-3 combines with J gene TRBJ2-1, with D hard to call. This CDR3 is built from 15 residues. Trimming removed 5 bases at V and 9 bases at J, with 20 bases between. Germline CDR1 and CDR2: SGHNT and YENEEA. The CDR3, as DNA: TGTGCCAGCAGCCCAAACATTCGAACCGGTGGTGAGCAGTTCTTC. As protein: CASSPNIRTGGEQFF. The complete variable domain, with remaining parts taken from reference TRBV11-3 and TRBJ2-1, reads EAGVVQSPRYKIIEKKQPVAFWCNPISGHNTLYWYLQNLGQGPELLIRYENEEAVDDSQLPKDRFSAERLKGVDSTLKIQPAELGDSAVYLCASSPNIRTGGEQFFGPGTRLTVL.

The chain recombines TRBV29-1 with TRBJ2-3; D may be TRBD1 (7 bases). This CDR3 region has 14 residues. CDR1 and CDR2 (germline): SQVTM, ANQGSEA. V was trimmed by 3 bases and J by 4 bases, leaving 14 bases between them. The CDR3 sequence: CSVEEGARADTQYF. CDR3 DNA sequence: TGCAGCGTTGAGGAGGGGGCTAGGGCAGATACGCAGTATTTT.

V is TRBV7-6 and J is TRBJ2-1; maybe TRBD1 (6 bases). Deletions cut 2 bases from V and 3 bases from J, with 8 bases between. CDR3 size: 14 residues. Per germline, CDR1 SGHVS and CDR2 FNYEAQ. CDR3 sequence: CASSLQGGYNEQFF. CDR3 nucleotide sequence: TGTGCCAGCAGCTTACAAGGGGGCTACAATGAGCAGTTCTTC.

CDR3 residues: CASSLWRQTEAFF. The CDR3 bases are TGTGCCAGCAGCTTATGGAGGCAGACTGAAGCTTTCTTT. The chain combines TRBV7-9 with TRBJ1-1; no reliable D call. There are 13 residues in the CDR3. Between the trimmed V and J ends, which lost 2 bases and 5 bases, there was a span of 9 bases. CDR1 is SEHNR, CDR2 FQNEAQ, per germline (reference sequence).

The chain joins TRBV9 to TRBJ1-3, with D unresolved. Germline V gene lookup returns CDR1 SGDLS and CDR2 YYNGEE. The CDR3 runs to 17 residues. V was shortened by 2 bases and J by 0 bases, with 15 bases between the two germline ends. CDR3 region: CASSVYREVRSGNTIYF. Written as DNA, the CDR3 is TGTGCCAGCAGCGTTTACCGAGAGGTTCGCTCTGGAAACACCATATATTTT.

The chain couples TRBV19 to TRBJ2-1; 10 nucleotides match TRBD2. The CDR3 is made up of 16 amino acids. Trimming at V came to 3 bases and at J to 3 bases, leaving 5 bases not matched to a gene. CDR1 LNHDA and CDR2 SQIVND come from the germline V gene (reference sequence). The CDR3 DNA sequence: TGTGCCAGTAGTATGTGGACTAGCGGCGTCTACAATGAGCAGTTCTTC. Translated, it gives CASSMWTSGVYNEQFF.

V and J are TRBV19 and TRBJ1-3; 7 nucleotides agree with TRBD1. The CDR3 runs to 16 residues. Germline lookup yields CDR1 LNHDA and CDR2 SQIVND (reference sequence). V lost 6 bases and J lost 5; bases outside the gene matches: 13. Here the CDR3 reads CASRIRDSNPRNTIYF. The CDR3 DNA is TGTGCCAGTAGAATCCGGGACAGCAACCCAAGAAACACCATATATTTT.

The rearrangement uses TRBV5-1 and TRBJ2-2; 9 bases map to TRBD1. The J segment lost 1 base and the V segment lost 7 bases, leaving 2 bases of the junction unmatched. CDR3 length: 14 amino acids. The germline V gene encodes CDR1 SGHRS and CDR2 YFSETQ. CDR3 protein: CASRGQGNTGELFF. The CDR3 nucleotides read TGCGCCAGCCGGGGACAGGGGAACACCGGGGAGCTGTTTTTT.

The V gene is TRBV29-1, the J gene TRBJ1-1; tentatively, D is TRBD1 (5 bases). Trimming stripped 7 bases from V and 1 base from J, with 10 bases between. Germline V gene lookup returns CDR1 SQVTM and CDR2 ANQGSEA. This CDR3 has 12 amino acids. CDR3 sequence reads: CSAGLWNTEAFF. The CDR3 DNA reads as TGCAGCGCGGGACTATGGAACACTGAAGCTTTCTTT.

The chain employs TRBV19 and TRBJ1-2, with 10 bases matching TRBD1. The germline V gene has CDR1 LNHDA and CDR2 SQIVND (reference sequence). Trimming at V came to 5 bases and at J to 2 bases, leaving 5 bases not matched to a gene. There are 15 residues in the CDR3. CDR3 residues: CASSSQGQGNYGYTF. In DNA, the CDR3 is TGTGCCAGTAGTTCGCAGGGACAGGGGAACTATGGCTACACCTTC.

This chain joins TRBV5-1 and TRBJ1-2; maybe TRBD1 (6 bases). This CDR3 comprises 15 residues. The germline V gene has CDR1 SGHRS and CDR2 YFSETQ. V lost 2 bases, J lost 2 bases, and 13 bases lay in between. CDR3 DNA: TGCGCCAGCAGCTTCAAGTCGACAGGAAACTATGGCTACACCTTC. Amino acid sequence: CASSFKSTGNYGYTF.

The chain joins TRBV11-2 to TRBJ2-7, with TRBD1 identical over 7 bases. Trimming at V came to 6 bases and at J to 3 bases, leaving 11 bases not matched to a gene. This CDR3 is 15 amino acids long. Germline CDR1 is SGHAT and CDR2 is FQNNGV. CDR3 in DNA: TGTGCCAGCAGGTCCCGACAGGGTGGCATCTACGAGCAGTACTTC. Protein product: CASRSRQGGIYEQYF.

V gene TRBV6-5 combines with J gene TRBJ2-5, with TRBD2 matching 10 bases. V trimming: 7 bases; J trimming: 4 bases; junction bases outside the gene matches: 9. The germline CDR1 and CDR2 sequences are MNHEY and SVGAGI. The CDR3 consists of 15 residues. The CDR3: CASKPAGGPIETQYF. For the CDR3, the DNA is TGTGCCAGCAAACCAGCGGGAGGGCCGATAGAGACCCAGTACTTC.

The chain carries TRBV7-2 and TRBJ2-7; tentatively, D is TRBD1 or TRBD2 (5 bases each). The CDR3 is made up of 13 amino acids. Germline CDR1 is SGHTA and CDR2 is FQGNSA. Trimming removed 1 base at V and 7 bases at J, with 11 bases between. CDR3 residues: CASSLGNWGEQYF. In nucleotides, the CDR3 is TGTGCCAGCAGCTTAGGGAACTGGGGGGAGCAGTACTTC.

This clone was counted only a few times. The V call is TRBV2, the J call TRBJ2-7, with 7 bases identical to TRBD2. The CDR3 spans 13 residues. Germline CDR1 SNHLY, CDR2 FYNNEI. The V gene end was trimmed by 9 bases and the J gene end by 6 bases; junction bases not matched to a gene: 11. CDR3 DNA sequence: TGTGCCAGTAGGAGGGAGGGCCCTGGCGAGCAGTACTTC. Amino acids: CASRREGPGEQYF.